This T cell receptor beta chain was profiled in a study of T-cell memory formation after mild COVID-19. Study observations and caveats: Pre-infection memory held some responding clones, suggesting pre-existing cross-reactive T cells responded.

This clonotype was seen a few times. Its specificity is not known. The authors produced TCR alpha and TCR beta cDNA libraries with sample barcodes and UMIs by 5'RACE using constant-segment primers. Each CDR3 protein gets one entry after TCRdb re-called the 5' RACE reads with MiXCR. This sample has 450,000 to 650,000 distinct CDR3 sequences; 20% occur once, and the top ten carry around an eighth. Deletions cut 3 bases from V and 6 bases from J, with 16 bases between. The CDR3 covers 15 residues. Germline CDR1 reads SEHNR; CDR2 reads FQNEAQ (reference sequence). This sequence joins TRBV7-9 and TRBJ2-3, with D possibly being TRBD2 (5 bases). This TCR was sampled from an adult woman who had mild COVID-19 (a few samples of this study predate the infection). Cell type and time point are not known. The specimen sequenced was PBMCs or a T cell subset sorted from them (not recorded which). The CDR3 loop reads CASSLASRLADTQYF. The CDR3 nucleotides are TGTGCCAGCAGCTTGGCCAGCAGGTTAGCGGATACGCAGTATTTT. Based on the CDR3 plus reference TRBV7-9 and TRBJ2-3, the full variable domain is DTGVSQNPRHKITKRGQNVTFRCDPISEHNRLYWYRQTLGQGPEFLTYFQNEAQLEKSRLLSDRFSAERPKGSFSTLEIQRTEQGDSAMYLCASSLASRLADTQYFGPGTRLTVL.